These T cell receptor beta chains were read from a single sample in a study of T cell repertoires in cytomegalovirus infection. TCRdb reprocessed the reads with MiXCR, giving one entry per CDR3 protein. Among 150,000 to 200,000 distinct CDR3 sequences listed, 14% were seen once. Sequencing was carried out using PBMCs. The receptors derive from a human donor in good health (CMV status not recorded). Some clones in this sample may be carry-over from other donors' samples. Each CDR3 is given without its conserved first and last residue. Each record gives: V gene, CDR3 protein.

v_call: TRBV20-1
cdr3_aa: SARDSANYGYT

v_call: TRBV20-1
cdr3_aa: SATQGGGYT

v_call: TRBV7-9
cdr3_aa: ASSLVSNYGYT

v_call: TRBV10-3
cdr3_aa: AISQTDNSNQPQH

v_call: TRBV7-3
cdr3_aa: ASSLGTGKRNTEAF

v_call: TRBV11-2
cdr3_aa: ASSLTRLAGREQF

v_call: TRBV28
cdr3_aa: ASSNRQGTYQETQY

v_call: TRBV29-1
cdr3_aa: SGGGGGRYNEQF

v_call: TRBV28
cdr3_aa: ASSSHESNSNQPQH

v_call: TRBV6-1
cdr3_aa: ASSERQSIINQPQH

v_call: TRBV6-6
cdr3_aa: ASSYPGTDNTGELF

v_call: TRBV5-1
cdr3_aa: ASGGQGATGELF

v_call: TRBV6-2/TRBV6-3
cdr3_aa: ASTFSGPWSNQPQH

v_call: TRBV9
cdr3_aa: ASSANRVGADTQY

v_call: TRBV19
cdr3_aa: ASSTDRVAGELF

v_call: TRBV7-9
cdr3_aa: ASSRTPGQYEQY

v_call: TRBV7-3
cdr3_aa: ASSRDRGSSPLH

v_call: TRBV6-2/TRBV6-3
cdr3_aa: ASSKAGGTNEQF

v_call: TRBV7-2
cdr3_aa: ASSAYPGGRETQY

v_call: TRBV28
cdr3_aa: ASSSPTSGRGNEQF

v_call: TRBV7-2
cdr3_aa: ASTADRGGEQY

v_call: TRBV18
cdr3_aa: ASSPRWTVDGELF

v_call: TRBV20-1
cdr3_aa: SADRGSSSYEQY

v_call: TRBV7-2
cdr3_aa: ASSSPPVGLTQF

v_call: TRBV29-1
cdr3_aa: SVEDTVRGEQF

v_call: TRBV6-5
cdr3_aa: ASSLGTTVLDEQF

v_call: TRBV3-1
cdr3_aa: ASSQEVRGPEAF

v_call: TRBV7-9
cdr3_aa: ASSSPSYSGNTIY

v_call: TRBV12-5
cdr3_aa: ASGLGDYEQY

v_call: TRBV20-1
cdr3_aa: SARGLGTDTQY